The 32 T cell receptor beta chains reported below all come from one sample, sequenced in a study of cytomegalovirus exposure and HLA in healthy donors. The PCR used 60 Vbeta and 13 Jbeta primers. TCRdb keeps only in-frame clones here, not all; method: immunoSEQ multiplex PCR. The data show 40,000 or so clones, around 65% seen once. What was sequenced was PBMCs. The receptors stem from a human donor in good health.

V usage is TRBV5-1 and J usage is TRBJ2-3; no firm D call. The germline V gene has CDR1 SGHRS and CDR2 YFSETQ. This CDR3 has 12 residues. The ends were cut back, 2 bases at V and 3 bases at J, with 4 bases in the middle. CDR3 sequence (DNA): TGCGCCAGCAGCTTAGCGACAGATACGCAGTATTTT. Translating gives CASSLATDTQYF.

The chain recombines TRBV5-8 with TRBJ1-5; no clear D gene. Germline assignment: CDR1 SGHTS and CDR2 YDEGEE. Trimming left V 3 bases short and J 6 bases short, with 10 bases between. The CDR3 sequence is 13 residues long. This CDR3 reads CASSWGGSQPQHF. In DNA, the CDR3 is TGTGCCAGCAGCTGGGGTGGGAGTCAGCCCCAGCATTTT.

The chain employs TRBV7-9 and TRBJ2-3, with D perhaps matching TRBD2 (7 bases). With 8 bases removed from V and 8 bases from J, the gap between germline ends came to 17 bases. The germline V gene encodes CDR1 SEHNR and CDR2 FQNEAQ (reference sequence). There are 13 residues in the CDR3. The CDR3 DNA reads TGTGCCAGCTCCTGGGGGGGGCAGGTTACGCAGTATTTT. The encoded protein is CASSWGGQVTQYF.

This rearrangement joins TRBV4-2 to TRBJ2-3; 12 bases are shared with TRBD2. Germline V gives CDR1 LGHNA, CDR2 YNFKEQ. The CDR3 length is 19 residues. V lost 1 base and J lost 1; bases outside the gene matches: 9. The CDR3 loop is CASSQAGLAGSRGTDTQYF. The CDR3 nucleotides read TGTGCCAGCAGCCAAGCAGGACTAGCGGGGAGCCGGGGCACAGATACGCAGTATTTT.

The chain links TRBV30 to TRBJ1-1; 10 nucleotides match TRBD1. The trim removed 1 base at V and 11 bases at J, leaving 10 bases unmatched. CDR1 GTSNPN and CDR2 SVGIG come from the germline V gene (reference sequence). The CDR3 runs to 14 residues. CDR3 residues: CAWSGGQGWSAAFF. The CDR3 DNA reads TGTGCCTGGAGTGGGGGACAGGGGTGGTCGGCGGCTTTCTTT.

DNA of the CDR3: TGTGCCAGCAGTTACGTTGGGGGGAGCACCGGGGAGCTGTTTTTT. As protein: CASSYVGGSTGELFF. The chain is built from TRBV6-7 and TRBJ2-2; TRBD2 might be the D (6 bases). TRBV6-7 is sorted into the ORF group, with uncertain function. Trimming pared 2 bases from V and 4 bases from J, leaving 11 bases between. CDR3 length: 15 amino acids.

This chain joins TRBV7-9 and TRBJ1-2; 7 positions agree with TRBD1. This CDR3 has 16 residues. J lost 4 bases, V lost 2 bases, and 10 bases had no gene match. The germline gives CDR1 SEHNR, CDR2 FQNEAQ (reference sequence). The CDR3 DNA reads TGTGCCAGCAGCTTAATCGGGCCAGGGGGTGCCTATGGCTACACCTTC. Its protein product is CASSLIGPGGAYGYTF.

V and J are TRBV4-1 and TRBJ2-1; 8 positions match TRBD2. V lost 0 bases to trimming and J lost 7 bases; unmatched junction nucleotides: 11. Germline V gene data show CDR1 as MGHRA and CDR2 as YSYEKL. The CDR3 covers 17 residues. The CDR3 DNA reads TGCGCCAGCAGCCAAGATGGTAGAGCGGGGGCCGGGAATGAGCAGTTCTTC. This gives the protein CASSQDGRAGAGNEQFF.

This clone was seen a few times. The J gene is TRBJ2-5, the V gene TRBV12-5, with 8 bases lining up with TRBD1. The V gene end was trimmed by 2 bases and the J gene end by 2 bases; junction bases not matched to a gene: 1. Germline CDR1 and CDR2: LGHNT and FRNRAP. This CDR3 is built from 14 residues. This CDR3 reads CASGLWDRQETQYF. The CDR3 bases are TGTGCTAGTGGTTTGTGGGACAGGCAAGAGACCCAGTACTTC. Full variable domain (rest looked up from reference TRBV12-5 and TRBJ2-5): DARVTQTPRHKVTEMGQEVTMRCQPILGHNTVFWYRQTMMQGLELLAYFRNRAPLDDSGMPKDRFSAEMPDATLATLKIQPSEPRDSAVYFCASGLWDRQETQYFGPGTRLLVL.

The chain uses TRBV30 and TRBJ2-7, with 7 bases identical to TRBD2. The CDR3 covers 17 residues. J was trimmed by 0 bases and V by 3 bases; bases with no gene match: 14. The germline V gene has CDR1 GTSNPN and CDR2 SVGIG (reference sequence). In DNA, the CDR3 is TGTGCCTGGAGCGGGGAGGGAAAGGCTTTTAACTCCTACGAGCAGTACTTC. This codes for CAWSGEGKAFNSYEQYF.

Only one count was recorded for this clone. This chain connects TRBV2 to TRBJ2-3; D uncertain. The CDR3 spans 12 residues. Trimming left V 7 bases short and J 2 bases short, with 7 bases between. The germline V gene has CDR1 SNHLY and CDR2 FYNNEI. The CDR3 coding sequence is TGTGCCAGCAAGAGCGACACAGATACGCAGTATTTT. Its translation is CASKSDTDTQYF.

This rearrangement joins TRBV6-6 to TRBJ1-2, with no clear D. The CDR3 runs to 12 residues. The germline V and J ends were trimmed by 3 bases and 4 bases, with 6 bases remaining between them. Germline loops: CDR1 MNHNY, CDR2 SVGAGI (reference sequence). The CDR3 reads CASSYTGYGYTF. The CDR3 nucleotides read TGTGCCAGCAGTTATACTGGCTATGGCTACACCTTC.

The chain has TRBV30 and TRBJ2-3; 7 nucleotides align to TRBD2. Germline CDR1 and CDR2: GTSNPN and SVGIG (reference sequence). Germline trimming cut 0 bases from V and 3 bases from J; bases unmatched to any gene: 3. This CDR3 is built from 14 residues. CDR3 nucleotides: TGTGCCTGGAGTGTTGGGGGGGGGACAGATACGCAGTATTTT. Amino acid sequence: CAWSVGGGTDTQYF.

The gene calls are TRBV10-1 and TRBJ2-1; TRBD2 might be the D (6 bases). This CDR3 has 16 amino acids. Between the trimmed V and J ends, which lost 3 bases and 0 bases, there was a span of 12 bases. The germline gives CDR1 WNHNN, CDR2 SYGVQD (reference sequence). CDR3 nucleotides: TGCGCCAGCAGTGACTTAGCGGCCAGCTCCTACAATGAGCAGTTCTTC. This encodes CASSDLAASSYNEQFF.

J is TRBJ1-5 and V is TRBV4-2; possible D gene TRBD1, 5 bases. This CDR3 has 16 residues. Germline CDR1 reads LGHNA; CDR2 reads YNFKEQ. Trimming removed 2 bases at V and 2 bases at J, with 13 bases between. CDR3 sequence: CASSQSKWTRNQPQHF. In DNA, the CDR3 is TGTGCCAGCAGCCAAAGTAAGTGGACACGCAATCAGCCCCAGCATTTT.

This clone was seen only a few times. The chain employs TRBV28 and TRBJ1-2, with 9 bases fitting TRBD1. Germline V gene data show CDR1 as MDHEN and CDR2 as SYDVKM. There are 18 residues in the CDR3. The ends lost 6 bases at V and 3 bases at J; junction bases unmatched: 17. DNA of the CDR3: TGTGCCAGCAGCCACGGGGGGGCATTACAGGGGGCTGACTATGGCTACACCTTC. Translating gives CASSHGGALQGADYGYTF.

The chain combines TRBV20-1 with TRBJ2-5, with D unresolved. CDR3 length equals 11 residues. The V and J ends lost 2 bases and 5 bases respectively, with 6 bases between them. CDR1 is DFQATT, CDR2 SNEGSKA, per germline (reference sequence). The CDR3 coding sequence is TGCAGTGCTAGACTAGTGGAGACCCAGTACTTC. This codes for CSARLVETQYF.

Only a few counts were recorded for this clone. In DNA form, the CDR3 reads TGTGCCAGTAAACCTCGGGACAGGGCCGGGCCCCAGCATTTT. Its translation: CASKPRDRAGPQHF. The rearrangement uses TRBV19 and TRBJ1-5; 9 positions match TRBD1. The CDR3 runs 14 residues. Losses at the gene ends were 7 bases for V and 9 bases for J; bases not matched to a gene: 10. Germline V gene sequence: CDR1 LNHDA, CDR2 SQIVND (reference sequence).

The chain combines TRBV2 with TRBJ2-5; 13 bases match TRBD2. Germline V CDR1 and CDR2: SNHLY, FYNNEI. This CDR3 contains 15 residues. V dropped 4 bases and J dropped 2; count of bases not matched to a gene: 1. The CDR3 region is CASSGTSGGQETQYF. The DNA for the CDR3 is TGTGCCAGCAGTGGGACTAGCGGGGGTCAAGAGACCCAGTACTTC.

The genes are TRBV2 and TRBJ1-6, with TRBD1 as a possible D gene (6 bases). The V end was cut by 5 bases, the J end by 2 bases, with 13 bases between. CDR3 length equals 16 residues. Germline CDR1 is SNHLY and CDR2 is FYNNEI. CDR3 in amino acids: CASSLTGWPYNSPLHF. DNA for the CDR3: TGTGCCAGCAGTTTAACAGGGTGGCCCTATAATTCACCCCTCCACTTT.

The chain carries TRBV18 and TRBJ1-6; D unresolved. The CDR3 has 14 residues. CDR1 is KGHSH and CDR2 is LQKENI in the germline V gene. V was trimmed by 2 bases and J by 7 bases, leaving 9 bases between them. The CDR3 DNA reads as TGTGCCAGCTCACCAGTAACATCGAATTCACCCCTCCACTTT. Translation: CASSPVTSNSPLHF.

The chain combines TRBV27 with TRBJ1-2; 10 positions match TRBD1. J gave up 4 bases and V 6 bases, and 8 bases lay outside the gene matches. This CDR3 region has 15 residues. Germline CDR1 and CDR2: MNHEY and SMNVEV (reference sequence). CDR3 bases: TGTGCCAGCAGCGTCCGGGACAGGGGAGCCTATGGCTACACCTTC. Translating it yields CASSVRDRGAYGYTF.

The chain is built from TRBV15 and TRBJ2-5, with D possibly TRBD2 on 6 matching bases. CDR1 is LNHNV, CDR2 YYDKDF, per germline (reference sequence). CDR3 length: 14 amino acids. V was shortened by 3 bases and J by 1 base, with 9 bases between the two germline ends. CDR3 protein: CATSSTGGQETQYF. Written as DNA, the CDR3 is TGTGCCACCAGCAGCACCGGGGGCCAAGAGACCCAGTACTTC.

This rearrangement joins TRBV2 to TRBJ2-5, with TRBD1 matching over 8 bases. The CDR3 extends over 13 amino acids. The J segment lost 4 bases and the V segment lost 11 bases, leaving 9 bases of the junction unmatched. The germline V gene has CDR1 SNHLY and CDR2 FYNNEI. The CDR3 DNA reads as TGTGCCGGCAACGGGGACAGGCGAGAGACCCAGTACTTC. Amino acid sequence: CAGNGDRRETQYF.

The table lists this clone with a few counts. The chain is built from TRBV5-4 and TRBJ2-3; 16 bases are a match to TRBD2. V lost 4 bases and J lost 1; bases outside the gene matches: 9. This CDR3 region has 19 residues. Germline CDR1 and CDR2: SGHNT and YYREEE (reference sequence). CDR3 sequence (DNA): TGTGCCAGCAGCGTCGGGACTAGCGGGGGGGCCGGAGGCACAGATACGCAGTATTTT. Encoded protein: CASSVGTSGGAGGTDTQYF.

The chain is built from TRBV7-2 and TRBJ2-3, with 7 bases aligning to TRBD1. Germline V lookup: CDR1 SGHTA, CDR2 FQGNSA. With V trimmed by 3 bases and J by 0 bases, 3 bases remained unmatched. The CDR3 is 15 amino acids. As DNA, the CDR3 is TGTGCCAGCAGCTTCAACAGGGGAAGCACAGATACGCAGTATTTT. Amino acids: CASSFNRGSTDTQYF.

The J gene is TRBJ1-4, the V gene TRBV27; D ambiguous. CDR3 size: 14 residues. Germline V CDR1 and CDR2: MNHEY, SMNVEV (reference sequence). V shed 0 bases and J shed 5 bases, with 7 bases lying between them. CDR3: CASSLSYRNEKLFF. The CDR3 coding sequence is TGTGCCAGCAGTTTATCTTACAGAAATGAAAAACTGTTTTTT.

This clone was detected a few times. This chain links TRBV30 with TRBJ2-3; the D gene is possibly TRBD2 (6 bases). Trimming removed 1 base at V and 3 bases at J, with 17 bases between. Germline CDR1 GTSNPN, CDR2 SVGIG (reference sequence). The CDR3 covers 16 residues. CDR3 bases: TGTGCCTGGAGTGCCCTGCGTAGCGGACATACAGATACGCAGTATTTT. This gives the protein CAWSALRSGHTDTQYF.

This sequence joins TRBV28 and TRBJ2-4; 11 bases are a match to TRBD1. Germline values: CDR1 MDHEN, CDR2 SYDVKM. The CDR3 consists of 14 residues. J lost 10 bases, V lost 6 bases, and 8 bases had no gene match. CDR3 bases: TGTGCCAGCAGCATAAGGGGACAGGGGGTGATTCAGTACTTC. This gives the protein CASSIRGQGVIQYF.

This clone showed up just a few times. V is TRBV6-5 and J is TRBJ2-7; D gene unclear. This CDR3 has 15 amino acids. Trimming removed 0 bases at V and 0 bases at J, with 9 bases between. Germline V gives CDR1 MNHEY, CDR2 SVGAGI. CDR3 sequence reads: CASSYSGRPSYEQYF. CDR3 DNA: TGTGCCAGCAGTTACTCTGGGCGACCCTCCTACGAGCAGTACTTC.

V is TRBV6-1 and J is TRBJ1-6; D may be TRBD1 (5 bases). Germline V gene data show CDR1 as MNHNS and CDR2 as SASEGT. V dropped 6 bases and J dropped 9 bases, with 18 bases sitting between them. The CDR3 runs 15 residues. The CDR3 nucleotides are TGTGCCAGCAGGAGTAGCAGGGCGTTAGCTTCACCCCTCCACTTT. Its translation is CASRSSRALASPLHF.

This clone was recorded a few times. The genes are TRBV7-9 and TRBJ1-2, with 7 bases matching TRBD1. The CDR3 runs to 13 residues. Germline V gene data show CDR1 as SEHNR and CDR2 as FQNEAQ (reference sequence). The ends lost 2 bases at V and 8 bases at J; junction bases unmatched: 5. The CDR3 DNA sequence: TGTGCCAGCAGCTTAAGGACAGGTGACGGCTACACCTTC. This codes for CASSLRTGDGYTF. Drawing the rest from reference TRBV7-9 and TRBJ1-2, the complete variable domain is DTGVSQNPRHKITKRGQNVTFRCDPISEHNRLYWYRQTLGQGPEFLTYFQNEAQLEKSRLLSDRFSAERPKGSFSTLEIQRTEQGDSAMYLCASSLRTGDGYTFGSGTRLTVV.